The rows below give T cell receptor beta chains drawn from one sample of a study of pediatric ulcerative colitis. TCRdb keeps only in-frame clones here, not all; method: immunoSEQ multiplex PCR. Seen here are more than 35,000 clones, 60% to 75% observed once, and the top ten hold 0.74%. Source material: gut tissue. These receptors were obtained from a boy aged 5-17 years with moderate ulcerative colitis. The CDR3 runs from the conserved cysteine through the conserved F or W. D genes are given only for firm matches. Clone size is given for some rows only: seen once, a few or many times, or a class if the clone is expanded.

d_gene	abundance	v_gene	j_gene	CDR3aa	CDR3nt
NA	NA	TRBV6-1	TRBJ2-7	CASRWDSRSSYEQYF	TGTGCCAGCAGATGGGACTCCAGGAGCTCCTACGAGCAGTACTTC
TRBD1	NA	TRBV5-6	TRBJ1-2	CASSRDRATYGYTF	TGTGCCAGCAGCCGGGACAGGGCGACATATGGCTACACCTTC
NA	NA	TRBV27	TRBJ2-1	CASSARDLYNEQFF	TGTGCCAGCAGTGCCCGGGATCTTTACAATGAGCAGTTCTTC
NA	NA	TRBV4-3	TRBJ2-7	CASSTYYTGYEQYF	TGCGCCAGCAGCACCTACTACACAGGCTACGAGCAGTACTTC
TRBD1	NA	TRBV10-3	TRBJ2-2	CAIRGQGDTGELFF	TGTGCCATCAGGGGACAGGGAGACACCGGGGAGCTGTTTTTT
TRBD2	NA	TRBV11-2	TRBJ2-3	CASSLGASGASTDTQYF	TGTGCCAGCAGCTTAGGGGCTAGCGGAGCAAGCACAGATACGCAGTATTTT
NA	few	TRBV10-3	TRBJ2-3	CAISGSPSSTDTQYF	TGTGCCATCAGTGGGTCTCCCTCTAGCACAGATACGCAGTATTTT
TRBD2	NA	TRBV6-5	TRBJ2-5	CASSYGTSGETQYF	TGTGCCAGCAGTTACGGGACTAGCGGGGAGACCCAGTACTTC
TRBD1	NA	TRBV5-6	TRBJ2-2	CASSWKGQARTGELFF	TGTGCCAGCAGCTGGAAGGGACAGGCTAGGACCGGGGAGCTGTTTTTT
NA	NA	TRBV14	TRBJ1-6	CASSQDRRALGYNSPLHF	TGTGCCAGCAGCCAAGATCGGAGGGCTTTAGGGTATAATTCACCCCTCCACTTT
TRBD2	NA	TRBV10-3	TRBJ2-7	CAISGTSGRNEQYF	TGTGCCATCAGTGGGACTAGCGGGAGGAACGAGCAGTACTTC
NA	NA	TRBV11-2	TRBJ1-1	CASSPPVGREEAFF	TGTGCCAGCAGCCCCCCGGTGGGGAGGGAAGAAGCTTTCTTT
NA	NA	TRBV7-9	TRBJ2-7	CASSSIYVGHGGDEQYF	TGTGCCAGCAGCTCCATCTATGTGGGGCATGGGGGCGACGAGCAGTACTTC
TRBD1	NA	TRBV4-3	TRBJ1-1	CASRYRGGERGEAFF	TGCGCCAGCAGGTACCGAGGGGGCGAGAGGGGTGAAGCTTTCTTT
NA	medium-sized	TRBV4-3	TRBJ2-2	CASSQVWGSYTGELFF	TGCGCCAGCAGCCAAGTCTGGGGGTCCTACACCGGGGAGCTGTTTTTT
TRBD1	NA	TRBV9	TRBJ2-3	CASSGTGGADTQYF	TGTGCCAGCAGCGGGACAGGGGGCGCAGATACGCAGTATTTT
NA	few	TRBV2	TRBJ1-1	CASRVTGYWNTEAFF	TGTGCCAGCAGAGTAACAGGGTATTGGAACACTGAAGCTTTCTTT
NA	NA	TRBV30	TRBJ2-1	CAWSVGGGADEQFF	TGTGCCTGGAGTGTAGGAGGAGGGGCCGATGAGCAGTTCTTC
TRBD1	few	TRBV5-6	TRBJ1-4	CASSSGTVNEKLFF	TGTGCCAGCAGTTCCGGGACAGTAAATGAAAAACTGTTTTTT
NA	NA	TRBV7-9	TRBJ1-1	CASSLEPNTEAFF	TGTGCCAGCAGCTTAGAACCTAACACTGAAGCTTTCTTT
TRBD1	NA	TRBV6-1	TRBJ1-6	CASKGPRDRVLPLHF	TGTGCCAGCAAGGGGCCCCGGGACAGGGTTTTACCCCTCCACTTT
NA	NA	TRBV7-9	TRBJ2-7	CASSPPPPGRAYEQYF	TGTGCCAGCAGCCCCCCCCCTCCGGGACGGGCCTACGAGCAGTACTTC
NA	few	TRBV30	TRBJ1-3	CAWSSTAGNTIYF	TGTGCCTGGAGTTCTACTGCTGGAAACACCATATATTTT
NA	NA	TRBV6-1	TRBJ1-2	CASSGPGAQGLNYGYTF	TGTGCCAGCAGTGGACCCGGGGCGCAGGGGCTTAACTATGGCTACACCTTC
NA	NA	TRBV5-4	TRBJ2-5	CASSPGPQETQYF	TGTGCCAGCAGCCCGGGACCCCAAGAGACCCAGTACTTC
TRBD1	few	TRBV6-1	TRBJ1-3	CASSERTGGGNTIYF	TGTGCCAGCAGTGAGCGGACAGGGGGTGGAAACACCATATATTTT
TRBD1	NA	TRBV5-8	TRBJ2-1	CASSLDRTGGSSEQFF	TGTGCCAGCAGCTTGGATCGGACAGGGGGGTCGAGTGAGCAGTTCTTC
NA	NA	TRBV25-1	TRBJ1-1	CASSGTSAEAFF	TGTGCCAGCAGTGGGACCTCGGCTGAAGCTTTCTTT
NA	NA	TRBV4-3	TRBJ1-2	CASSHKSGQNYGYTF	TGCGCCAGCAGCCACAAGTCGGGGCAAAACTATGGCTACACCTTC
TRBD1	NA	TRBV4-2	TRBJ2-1	CASSQDRDRGNEQFF	TGTGCCAGCAGCCAAGATCGGGACAGGGGTAATGAGCAGTTCTTC
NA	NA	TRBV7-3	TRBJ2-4	CASGLEGSNIQYF	TGTGCCAGCGGCTTAGAGGGATCAAACATTCAGTACTTC
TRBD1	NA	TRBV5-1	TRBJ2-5	CASRLDRGRMGETQYF	TGCGCCAGCAGGTTGGACAGGGGGCGCATGGGAGAGACCCAGTACTTC
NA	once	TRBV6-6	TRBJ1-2	CASSYSLPYYYGYTF	TGTGCCAGCAGTTACTCCCTCCCATATTACTATGGCTACACCTTC
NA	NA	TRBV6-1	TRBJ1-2	CASSKNRVVGYGYTF	TGTGCCAGCAGTAAGAACAGGGTAGTTGGGTATGGCTACACCTTC
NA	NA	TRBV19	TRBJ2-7	CASSVNRVYEQYF	TGTGCCAGTAGTGTAAACAGGGTTTACGAGCAGTACTTC
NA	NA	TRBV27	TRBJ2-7	CASSAFGDRIGPSLSYEQYF	TGTGCCAGCAGTGCCTTCGGGGATCGAATTGGGCCCTCTCTCTCCTACGAGCAGTACTTC
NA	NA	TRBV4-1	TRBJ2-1	CASSQGQYNEQFF	TGCGCCAGCAGCCAAGGACAATACAATGAGCAGTTCTTC
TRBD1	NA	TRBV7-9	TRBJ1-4	CASSSTGGTDEKLFF	TGTGCCAGCAGCTCCACAGGGGGCACTGATGAAAAACTGTTTTTT
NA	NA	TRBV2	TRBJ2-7	CASYSTIRADSYEQYF	TGTGCCAGCTATAGTACAATCCGCGCCGACTCCTACGAGCAGTACTTC
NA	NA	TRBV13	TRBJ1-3	CASSQRGVSGNTIYF	TGTGCCAGCAGCCAAAGAGGAGTGTCTGGAAACACCATATATTTT
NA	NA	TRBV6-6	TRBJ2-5	CASSYDVQETQYF	TGTGCCAGCAGTTACGACGTCCAAGAGACCCAGTACTTC
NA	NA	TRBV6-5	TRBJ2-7	CASSYVVQTSYEQYF	TGTGCCAGCAGTTACGTCGTACAAACCTCCTACGAGCAGTACTTC
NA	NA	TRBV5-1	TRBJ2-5	CASSVYETQETQYF	TGCGCCAGCAGCGTCTATGAGACCCAGGAGACCCAGTACTTC
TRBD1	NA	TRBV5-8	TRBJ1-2	CASSRRTGEGYTF	TGTGCCAGCAGCCGTCGGACAGGGGAAGGCTACACCTTC
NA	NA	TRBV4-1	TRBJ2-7	CASSHLDEQYF	TGCGCCAGCAGCCATCTGGACGAGCAGTACTTC
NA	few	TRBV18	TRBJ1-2	CASSHDTPNYGYTF	TGTGCCAGCTCACACGATACCCCTAACTATGGCTACACCTTC
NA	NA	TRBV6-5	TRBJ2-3	CASSFAGGTDTQYF	TGTGCCAGCAGTTTCGCAGGTGGCACAGATACGCAGTATTTT
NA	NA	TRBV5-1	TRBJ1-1	CASSLATGTNTEAFF	TGCGCCAGCAGCTTGGCTACAGGGACGAACACTGAAGCTTTCTTT
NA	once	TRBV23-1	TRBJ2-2	CARTPLRFKNTGELFF	TGCGCCAGGACACCCCTCCGTTTCAAGAACACCGGGGAGCTGTTTTTT
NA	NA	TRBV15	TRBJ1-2	CATSRDNYGYTF	TGTGCCACCAGCAGAGATAACTATGGCTACACCTTC
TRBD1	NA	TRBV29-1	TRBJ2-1	CSVDVVDRGTYEQFF	TGCAGCGTTGATGTAGTGGACAGGGGGACGTATGAGCAGTTCTTC
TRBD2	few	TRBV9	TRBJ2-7	CASSRSGASYEQYF	TGTGCCAGCAGTCGAAGCGGGGCCTCCTACGAGCAGTACTTC
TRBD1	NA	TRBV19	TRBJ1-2	CASSIFGGQGLYGYTF	TGTGCCAGTAGTATCTTCGGTGGACAGGGCCTCTATGGCTACACCTTC
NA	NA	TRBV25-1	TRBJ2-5	CASSELTGPIQETQYF	TGTGCCAGCAGTGAGCTGACGGGACCCATCCAAGAGACCCAGTACTTC
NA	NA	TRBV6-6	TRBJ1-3	CASSGLISGNTIYF	TGTGCCAGCAGCGGGCTGATCTCTGGAAACACCATATATTTT
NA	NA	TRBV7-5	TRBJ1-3	CVRSFRDKREGNTIYF	TGTGTCAGAAGCTTTCGGGACAAGCGCGAGGGAAACACCATATATTTT
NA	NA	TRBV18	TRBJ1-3	CASSPQVAESSGNTIYF	TGTGCCAGCTCACCTCAAGTGGCGGAAAGCTCTGGAAACACCATATATTTT
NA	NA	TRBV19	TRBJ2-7	CASSRGGPRFSYEQYF	TGTGCCAGTAGCCGCGGAGGACCAAGATTCTCCTACGAGCAGTACTTC